What follows are 28 T cell receptor beta chains derived from one specimen sequenced in a study of radiation and T cells in renal cell carcinoma. Time point in this sample: baseline pretreatment blood. Treatment indicated: 15 Gy SBRT to primary tumor, nephrectomy 4 weeks later. Here immunoSEQ multiplex PCR was the method, and the copy in TCRdb shows in-frame clones only, minus some. The table records about 49,000 clones, 75% to 85% of them present only once. The sample was blood, taken from a patient whose treatment included radiotherapy and nephrectomy. These receptors were obtained from a woman between 65 and 79 years old with renal cell carcinoma.

The V call is TRBV11-2, the J call TRBJ1-2; 10 positions agree with TRBD1. With V trimmed by 5 bases and J by 8 bases, 5 bases remained unmatched. Germline V gene sequence: CDR1 SGHAT, CDR2 FQNNGV. CDR3 length: 13 amino acids. The CDR3 coding sequence is TGTGCCAGCAGCAGACAGGGGGCATACGGCTACACCTTC. This codes for CASSRQGAYGYTF.

The chain employs TRBV4-2 and TRBJ2-3; TRBD2 matches at 9 bases. V shed 6 bases, J shed 2 bases, and the junction held 9 bases outside the gene matches. The germline V gene has CDR1 LGHNA and CDR2 YNFKEQ. The CDR3 sequence is 16 residues long. The CDR3 is CASRPASGITTDTQYF. CDR3 coding DNA: TGTGCCAGCAGACCTGCTAGCGGGATAACCACAGATACGCAGTATTTT.

V and J are TRBV7-6 and TRBJ2-2; 11 bases map to TRBD2. Looked up from germline, CDR1 is SGHVS and CDR2 is FNYEAQ. The V segment lost 5 bases and the J segment 6 bases; nucleotides outside the gene matches: 5. CDR3 length equals 15 residues. In DNA form, the CDR3 reads TGTGCCAGCAGCAAACTAGCGGGAGTAGCCGGGGAGCTGTTTTTT. Amino acid sequence: CASSKLAGVAGELFF. Combining the CDR3 with reference TRBV7-6 and TRBJ2-2 gives the whole variable domain GAGVSQSPRYKVTKRGQDVALRCDPISGHVSLYWYRQALGQGPEFLTYFNYEAQQDKSGLPNDRFSAERPEGSISTLTIQRTEQRDSAMYRCASSKLAGVAGELFFGEGSRLTVL.

This clone was recorded only once. This rearrangement joins TRBV7-9 to TRBJ1-4, with D possibly being TRBD1 (6 bases). The CDR3 totals 13 residues. CDR1 and CDR2 from the germline V gene are SEHNR and FQNEAQ (reference sequence). V was cut by 5 bases and J by 4 bases, with 8 bases left in between. Here the CDR3 DNA reads TGTGCCAGCAGCCGGGACATTAATGAAAAACTGTTTTTT. This sequence encodes CASSRDINEKLFF.

This chain uses TRBV7-4 with TRBJ2-1; possibly TRBD1 or TRBD2 for D (6 bases each). The V gene's germline CDR1 is SGHVT and CDR2 SQSDAQ. The ends were cut back, 1 base at V and 8 bases at J, with 12 bases in the middle. CDR3 size: 14 residues. In DNA, the CDR3 is TGTGCCAGCAGCTTAGAAAGGGGGGAGGATGAGCAGTTCTTC. Its protein product is CASSLERGEDEQFF.

The rearrangement links TRBV6-5 to TRBJ2-7, with D uncertain. This CDR3 is built from 15 residues. Trimming left V 0 bases short and J 2 bases short, with 11 bases between. Germline-derived CDR1 and CDR2 are MNHEY and SVGAGI. The CDR3: CASSYSFTAPYEQYF. CDR3 nucleotide sequence: TGTGCCAGCAGTTACTCGTTCACTGCCCCCTACGAGCAGTACTTC.

This clone was recorded once. V gene TRBV13 combines with J gene TRBJ1-4, with 10 bases lining up with TRBD1. The CDR3 totals 18 residues. V was clipped by 5 bases and J by 8 bases; unmatched bases: 17. CDR1 and CDR2 from the germline V gene are PRHDT and FYEKMQ (reference sequence). Here the CDR3 reads CASSRVNTGTGAVEKLFF. The CDR3 DNA follows: TGTGCCAGCAGCCGAGTAAATACCGGGACAGGGGCGGTGGAAAAACTGTTTTTT.

There are a few counts of this clone. The J gene is TRBJ1-3, the V gene TRBV9; D is unresolved. The V end lost 0 bases, the J end lost 4 bases, and 5 bases lay between the germline ends. Germline-derived CDR1 and CDR2 are SGDLS and YYNGEE. The CDR3 totals 13 residues. The CDR3 DNA reads TGTGCCAGCAGCGTAGGCTGGGGAAACACCATATATTTT. Its protein product is CASSVGWGNTIYF. The full variable domain, rest sourced from reference TRBV9 and TRBJ1-3, is DSGVTQTPKHLITATGQRVTLRCSPRSGDLSVYWYQQSLDQGLQFLIQYYNGEERAKGNILERFSAQQFPDLHSELNLSSLELGDSALYFCASSVGWGNTIYFGEGSWLTVV.

This chain links TRBV9 with TRBJ2-3; TRBD1 matches at 8 bases. Germline V gives CDR1 SGDLS, CDR2 YYNGEE. V lost 3 bases, J lost 0 bases, and 3 bases stayed unmatched. The CDR3 consists of 15 residues. The CDR3 coding sequence is TGTGCCAGCAGCGAAGGACAGGGAAGCACAGATACGCAGTATTTT. As protein: CASSEGQGSTDTQYF.

This clone occurred a few times. The chain couples TRBV27 to TRBJ1-1; D is unresolved. In germline, CDR1 is MNHEY, CDR2 SMNVEV (reference sequence). V was clipped by 3 bases and J by 6 bases, with 11 bases between them. The CDR3 sequence is 13 residues long. CDR3 region: CASSFGSRAEAFF. For the CDR3, the DNA is TGTGCCAGCAGTTTTGGGAGTAGGGCTGAAGCTTTCTTT.

The genes are TRBV7-9 and TRBJ2-4; the match to TRBD2 covers 7 bases. Trimming at V came to 1 base and at J to 4 bases, leaving 4 bases not matched to a gene. In germline, CDR1 is SEHNR, CDR2 FQNEAQ (reference sequence). There are 15 residues in the CDR3. The CDR3 DNA reads as TGTGCCAGCAGCTTAGTGGCTAGCGGTAAAAACATTCAGTACTTC. Amino acid sequence: CASSLVASGKNIQYF.

The genes are TRBV30 and TRBJ2-2; D not certain. This CDR3 spans 13 amino acids. Trimming took 0 bases from V and 6 from J, leaving 8 bases between them. From germline, CDR1 is GTSNPN and CDR2 SVGIG (reference sequence). The CDR3 protein is CAWSVSPPGELFF. CDR3 nucleotides: TGTGCCTGGAGTGTAAGCCCCCCCGGGGAGCTGTTTTTT.

The chain joins TRBV10-2 to TRBJ2-7, with D tentatively TRBD1 (6 bases). The CDR3 is 12 residues long. Germline-derived CDR1 and CDR2 are WSHSY and SAAADI. Between the trimmed V and J ends, which lost 6 bases and 5 bases, there was a span of 11 bases. The CDR3 spells CASRAGANEQYF. CDR3 sequence (DNA): TGCGCCAGCAGGGCAGGGGCCAACGAGCAGTACTTC.

The J gene is TRBJ2-3, the V gene TRBV6-5, with D possibly TRBD2 on 6 matching bases. Trimming pared 5 bases from V and 1 base from J, leaving 10 bases between. The CDR3 is 14 residues long. Germline CDR1 MNHEY, CDR2 SVGAGI. This chain's CDR3 is CASSLGGGTDTQYF. CDR3 nucleotide sequence: TGTGCCAGCAGTCTCGGGGGAGGCACAGATACGCAGTATTTT.

J is TRBJ2-7 and V is TRBV7-6; TRBD2 matches 11 bases. J was trimmed by 0 bases and V by 5 bases; bases with no gene match: 3. Germline CDR1 SGHVS, CDR2 FNYEAQ. The CDR3 extends over 15 amino acids. The DNA for the CDR3 is TGTGCCAGCAGCATAGGGACTAGCGGCTCCTACGAGCAGTACTTC. Its translation is CASSIGTSGSYEQYF. The full variable domain, completed using reference TRBV7-6 and TRBJ2-7, is GAGVSQSPRYKVTKRGQDVALRCDPISGHVSLYWYRQALGQGPEFLTYFNYEAQQDKSGLPNDRFSAERPEGSISTLTIQRTEQRDSAMYRCASSIGTSGSYEQYFGPGTRLTVT.

CDR3 bases: TGTGCCAGCAGCTCGACAGGGGGTTTCAACACCGGGGAGCTGTTTTTT. Protein sequence: CASSSTGGFNTGELFF. The V and J genes are TRBV7-6 and TRBJ2-2; 9 bases align to TRBD1. V shed 4 bases and J 2 bases; nucleotides not matched to a gene: 5. CDR3 length: 16 residues. From germline, CDR1 is SGHVS and CDR2 FNYEAQ.

This clone showed up just a few times. This chain's CDR3 is CASSEQGSFYGYTF. The CDR3 coding sequence is TGTGCCAGCAGTGAACAGGGATCGTTCTATGGCTACACCTTC. The rearrangement uses TRBV2 and TRBJ1-2; tentative D call: TRBD1 (5 bases). Per the germline V gene, CDR1 is SNHLY and CDR2 is FYNNEI. The CDR3 extends over 14 amino acids. The V end lost 2 bases, the J end lost 4 bases, and 11 bases lay between the germline ends.

V is TRBV5-1 and J is TRBJ1-1, with 7 bases aligning to TRBD1. The CDR3 sequence is 13 residues long. Germline V gene sequence: CDR1 SGHRS, CDR2 YFSETQ. V lost 1 base, J lost 4 bases, and 1 base stayed unmatched. This CDR3 is CASSLNRGTEAFF. DNA for the CDR3: TGCGCCAGCAGCTTGAACAGGGGCACTGAAGCTTTCTTT. The full variable domain, its missing parts supplied by reference TRBV5-1 and TRBJ1-1, is KAGVTQTPRYLIKTRGQQVTLSCSPISGHRSVSWYQQTPGQGLQFLFEYFSETQRNKGNFPGRFSGRQFSNSRSEMNVSTLELGDSALYLCASSLNRGTEAFFGQGTRLTVV.

This rearrangement joins TRBV9 to TRBJ2-3; 11 bases are a match to TRBD2. CDR3 length equals 16 residues. V was clipped by 4 bases and J by 2 bases; unmatched bases: 6. Germline loops: CDR1 SGDLS, CDR2 YYNGEE. For the CDR3, the DNA is TGTGCCAGCAGCCCACTAGCGGGAGCGAACACAGATACGCAGTATTTT. Residues: CASSPLAGANTDTQYF.

The chain links TRBV5-1 to TRBJ2-1, with TRBD2 matching over 15 bases. Germline CDR1 reads SGHRS; CDR2 reads YFSETQ. This CDR3 is 16 amino acids long. V lost 4 bases, J lost 8 bases, and 7 bases stayed unmatched. CDR3 nucleotides: TGCGCCAGCAGCACCGGGACTAGCGGGAGGCGTTATGAGCAGTTCTTC. Translation: CASSTGTSGRRYEQFF.

V and J are TRBV7-9 and TRBJ2-3; D gene ambiguous. V lost 5 bases to trimming and J lost 5 bases, with 17 bases between them. The germline CDR1 and CDR2 sequences are SEHNR and FQNEAQ (reference sequence). This CDR3 comprises 15 residues. The CDR3 nucleotides are TGTGCCAGCAGCCCTCTGACCTGGGAACGAGATACGCAGTATTTT. Protein product: CASSPLTWERDTQYF.

The chain combines TRBV5-1 with TRBJ1-4; D uncertain. The CDR3 is 14 amino acids. Trimming took 4 bases from V and 3 from J, leaving 10 bases between them. Looked up from germline, CDR1 is SGHRS and CDR2 is YFSETQ. The CDR3 here is CASSPESPNEKLFF. CDR3 sequence (DNA): TGCGCCAGCAGCCCGGAAAGCCCTAATGAAAAACTGTTTTTT.

The chain carries TRBV4-3 and TRBJ2-1, with TRBD2 matching 8 bases. Per the germline V gene, CDR1 is LGHNA and CDR2 is YSLEER. The CDR3 has 18 amino acids. Trimming at V came to 0 bases and at J to 9 bases, leaving 16 bases not matched to a gene. The CDR3 loop reads CASSQDKLAGWGGGEQFF. Written as DNA, the CDR3 is TGCGCCAGCAGCCAAGATAAGCTAGCGGGTTGGGGCGGGGGTGAGCAGTTCTTC.

J is TRBJ2-7 and V is TRBV7-9, with D perhaps TRBD2 (5 bases). The CDR3 runs to 14 residues. V was pared by 5 bases and J by 6 bases, with 17 bases between. CDR1 is SEHNR, CDR2 FQNEAQ, per germline (reference sequence). CDR3: CASSPTGGFVEQYF. For the CDR3, the DNA is TGTGCCAGCAGCCCCACCGGCGGGTTCGTCGAGCAGTACTTC.

This chain connects TRBV4-2 to TRBJ2-5; 8 nucleotides agree with TRBD1. Looked up from germline, CDR1 is LGHNA and CDR2 is YNFKEQ. The CDR3 has 13 amino acids. V was clipped by 4 bases and J by 3 bases; unmatched bases: 1. CDR3 nucleotides: TGTGCCAGCAGCCCGGACAGGGAAGAGACCCAGTACTTC. Translation gives CASSPDREETQYF.

This chain links TRBV18 with TRBJ2-5, with a tentative D call TRBD2 (6 bases). The length of the CDR3 is 13 residues. With 1 base removed from V and 5 bases from J, the gap between germline ends came to 8 bases. Germline CDR1 and CDR2: KGHSH and LQKENI. CDR3 nucleotide sequence: TGTGCCAGCTCACCACGGGAGGCGGAGACCCAGTACTTC. This codes for CASSPREAETQYF.

The chain links TRBV7-3 to TRBJ2-3; 7 nucleotides match TRBD2. Germline CDR1 SGHTA, CDR2 FQGTGA. CDR3 length equals 15 residues. V was clipped by 5 bases and J by 1 base; unmatched bases: 6. The CDR3 coding sequence is TGTGCCAGCAGCCCCCAGGCGGGGGGCACAGATACGCAGTATTTT. Translating gives CASSPQAGGTDTQYF. The complete variable domain, with remaining parts taken from reference TRBV7-3 and TRBJ2-3, reads GAGVSQTPSNKVTEKGKYVELRCDPISGHTALYWYRQSLGQGPEFLIYFQGTGAADDSGLPNDRFFAVRPEGSVSTLKIQRTERGDSAVYLCASSPQAGGTDTQYFGPGTRLTVL.

The genes are TRBV19 and TRBJ2-2; D possibly uses TRBD1 or TRBD2 (5 bases each). The CDR3 runs 17 residues. Looked up from germline, CDR1 is LNHDA and CDR2 is SQIVND (reference sequence). V lost 5 bases and J lost 7, with 23 bases in between. The CDR3 DNA follows: TGTGCCAGTAGTCCCCCAACCCCCCGGGGCGGGCACGGGGAGCTGTTTTTT. Translating it yields CASSPPTPRGGHGELFF. Drawing the rest from reference TRBV19 and TRBJ2-2, the complete variable domain is DGGITQSPKYLFRKEGQNVTLSCEQNLNHDAMYWYRQDPGQGLRLIYYSQIVNDFQKGDIAEGYSVSREKKESFPLTVTSAQKNPTAFYLCASSPPTPRGGHGELFFGEGSRLTVL.